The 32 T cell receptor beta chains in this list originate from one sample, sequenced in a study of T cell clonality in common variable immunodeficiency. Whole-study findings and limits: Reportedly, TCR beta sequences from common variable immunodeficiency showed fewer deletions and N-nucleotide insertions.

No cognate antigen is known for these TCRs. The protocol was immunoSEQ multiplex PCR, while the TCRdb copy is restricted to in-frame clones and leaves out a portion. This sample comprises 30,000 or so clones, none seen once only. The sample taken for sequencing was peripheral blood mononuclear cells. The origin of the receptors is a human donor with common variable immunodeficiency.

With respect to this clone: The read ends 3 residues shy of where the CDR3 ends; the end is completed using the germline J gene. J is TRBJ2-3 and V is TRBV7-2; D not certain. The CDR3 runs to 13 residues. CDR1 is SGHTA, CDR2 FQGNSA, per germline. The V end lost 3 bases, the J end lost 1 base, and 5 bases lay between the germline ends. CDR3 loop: CASSFSGTDTQYF. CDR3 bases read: TGTGCCAGCAGCTTCAGCGGCACAGATACG.

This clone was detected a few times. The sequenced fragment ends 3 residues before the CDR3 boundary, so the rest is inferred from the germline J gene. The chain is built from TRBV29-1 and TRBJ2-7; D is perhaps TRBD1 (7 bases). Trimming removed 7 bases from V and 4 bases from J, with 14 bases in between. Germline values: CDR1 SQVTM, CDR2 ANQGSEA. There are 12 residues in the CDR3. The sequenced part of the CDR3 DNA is TGCAGCGCTGAGGGGGCGGGATACGAG. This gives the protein CSAEGAGYE. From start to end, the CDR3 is CSAEGAGYEQYF.

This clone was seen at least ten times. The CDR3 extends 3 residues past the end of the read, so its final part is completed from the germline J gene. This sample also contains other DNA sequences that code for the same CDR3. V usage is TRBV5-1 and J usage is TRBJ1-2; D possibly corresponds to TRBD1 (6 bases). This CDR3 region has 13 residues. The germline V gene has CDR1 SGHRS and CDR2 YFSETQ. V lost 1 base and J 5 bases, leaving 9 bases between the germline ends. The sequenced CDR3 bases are TGCGCCAGCAGCTTGCAACAGGGATATGGC. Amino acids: CASSLQQGYG. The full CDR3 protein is CASSLQQGYGYTF.

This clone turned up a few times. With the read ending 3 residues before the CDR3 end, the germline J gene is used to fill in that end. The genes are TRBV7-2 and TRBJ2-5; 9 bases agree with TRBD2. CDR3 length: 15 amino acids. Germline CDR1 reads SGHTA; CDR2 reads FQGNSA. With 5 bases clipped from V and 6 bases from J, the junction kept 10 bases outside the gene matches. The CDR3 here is CASSVSPGLAKTQYF. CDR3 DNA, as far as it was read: TGTGCCAGCAGCGTTAGCCCGGGACTAGCAAAGACC.

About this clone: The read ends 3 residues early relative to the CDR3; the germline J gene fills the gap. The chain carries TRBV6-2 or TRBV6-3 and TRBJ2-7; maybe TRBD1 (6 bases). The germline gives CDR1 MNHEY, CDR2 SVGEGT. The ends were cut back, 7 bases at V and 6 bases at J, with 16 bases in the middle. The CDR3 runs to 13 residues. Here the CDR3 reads CASTNTGFGEQYF. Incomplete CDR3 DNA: TGTGCCAGCACCAATACAGGGTTTGGCGAG.

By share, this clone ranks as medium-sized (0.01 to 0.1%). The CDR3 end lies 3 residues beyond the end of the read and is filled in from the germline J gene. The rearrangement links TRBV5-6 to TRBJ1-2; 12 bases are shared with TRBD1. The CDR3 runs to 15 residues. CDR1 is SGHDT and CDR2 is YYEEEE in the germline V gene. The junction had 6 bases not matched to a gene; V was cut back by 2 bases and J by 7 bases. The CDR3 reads CASSFRGTGGGGYTF. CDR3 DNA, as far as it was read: TGTGCCAGCAGCTTTAGGGGGACAGGGGGCGGTGGC.

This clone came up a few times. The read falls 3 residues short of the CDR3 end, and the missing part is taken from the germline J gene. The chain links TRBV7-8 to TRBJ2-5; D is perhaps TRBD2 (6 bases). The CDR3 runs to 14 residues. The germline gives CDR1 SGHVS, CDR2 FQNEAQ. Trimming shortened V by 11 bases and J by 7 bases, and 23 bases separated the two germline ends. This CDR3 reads CASGAGTRGGTQYF. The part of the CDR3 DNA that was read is TGTGCCTCGGGCGCGGGGACTCGCGGAGGGACC.

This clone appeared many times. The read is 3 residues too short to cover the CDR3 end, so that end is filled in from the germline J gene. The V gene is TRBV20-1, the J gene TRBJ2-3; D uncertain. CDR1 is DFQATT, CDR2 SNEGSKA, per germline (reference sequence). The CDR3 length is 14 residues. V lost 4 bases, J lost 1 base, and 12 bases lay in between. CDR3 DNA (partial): TGCAGTGCTACCAATCTAGGTCGCACAGATACG. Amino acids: CSATNLGRTDT. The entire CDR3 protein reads CSATNLGRTDTQYF.

Here the CDR3 reads CASRGVTGSYNSPLHF. The CDR3 DNA, read in part, is TGTGCCAGCAGGGGTGTTACAGGATCCTATAATTCACCC. The chain links TRBV2 to TRBJ1-6; D perhaps matches TRBD1 (5 bases). The read ends 3 residues before the CDR3 terminus; that terminus is restored from the germline J gene. Trimming took 6 bases from V and 1 from J, leaving 13 bases between them. Germline CDR1 is SNHLY and CDR2 is FYNNEI. The CDR3 covers 16 residues.

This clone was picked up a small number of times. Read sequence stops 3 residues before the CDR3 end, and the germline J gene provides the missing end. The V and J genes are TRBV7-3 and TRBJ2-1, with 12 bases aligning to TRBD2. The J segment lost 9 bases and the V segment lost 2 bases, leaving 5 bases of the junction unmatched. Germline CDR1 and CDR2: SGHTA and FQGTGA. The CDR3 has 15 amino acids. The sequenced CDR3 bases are TGTGCCAGCAGCTTAGGCCCTAGCGGGGGGGGTGAG. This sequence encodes CASSLGPSGGGE. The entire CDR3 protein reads CASSLGPSGGGEQFF.

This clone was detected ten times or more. CDR3 in amino acids: CSVRIEDRGSSYEQYF. The CDR3 DNA, read in part, is TGCAGCGTGAGAATCGAGGACAGGGGTTCTTCCTACGAG. The rearrangement links TRBV29-1 to TRBJ2-7; 9 bases map to TRBD1. The CDR3 goes on 3 residues after the read ends, and that part is filled in from the germline J gene. There are 16 residues in the CDR3. Germline V gene data show CDR1 as SQVTM and CDR2 as ANQGSEA. The V segment lost 6 bases and the J segment 1 base; nucleotides outside the gene matches: 13.

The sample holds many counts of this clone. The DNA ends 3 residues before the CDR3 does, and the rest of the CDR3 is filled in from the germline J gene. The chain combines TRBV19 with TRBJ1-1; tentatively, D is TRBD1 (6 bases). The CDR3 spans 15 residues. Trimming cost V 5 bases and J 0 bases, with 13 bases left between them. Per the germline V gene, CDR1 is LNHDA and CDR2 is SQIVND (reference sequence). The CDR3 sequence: CASSWPQGLNTEAFF. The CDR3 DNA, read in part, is TGTGCCAGTAGTTGGCCACAGGGACTGAACACTGAA.

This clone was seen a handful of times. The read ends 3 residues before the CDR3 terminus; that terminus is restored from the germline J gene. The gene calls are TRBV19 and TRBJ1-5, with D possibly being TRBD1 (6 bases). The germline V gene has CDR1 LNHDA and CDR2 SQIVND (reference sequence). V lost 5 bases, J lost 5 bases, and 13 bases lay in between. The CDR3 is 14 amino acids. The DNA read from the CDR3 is TGTGCCAGTAGTGTACAGGGTAACCATCAGCCC. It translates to CASSVQGNHQP. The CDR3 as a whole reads CASSVQGNHQPQHF.

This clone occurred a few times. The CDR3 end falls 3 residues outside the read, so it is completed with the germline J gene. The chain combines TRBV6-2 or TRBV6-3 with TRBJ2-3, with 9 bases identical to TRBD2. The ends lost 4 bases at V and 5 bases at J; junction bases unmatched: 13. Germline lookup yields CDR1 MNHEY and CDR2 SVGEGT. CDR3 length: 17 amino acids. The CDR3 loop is CASSSPSGASLIDTQYF. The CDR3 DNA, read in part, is TGTGCCAGCAGTTCCCCTAGCGGGGCCTCCCTTATAGATACG.

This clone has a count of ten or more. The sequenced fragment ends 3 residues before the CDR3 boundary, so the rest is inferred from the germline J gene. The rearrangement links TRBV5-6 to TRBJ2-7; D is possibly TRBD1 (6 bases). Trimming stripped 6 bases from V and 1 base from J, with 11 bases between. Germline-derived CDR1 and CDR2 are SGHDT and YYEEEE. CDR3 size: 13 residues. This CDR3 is CASTDRRSYEQYF. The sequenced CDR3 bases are TGTGCCAGCACAGACAGGCGGTCCTACGAG. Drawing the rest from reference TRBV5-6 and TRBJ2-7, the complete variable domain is DAGVTQSPTHLIKTRGQQVTLRCSPKSGHDTVSWYQQALGQGPQFIFQYYEEEERQRGNFPDRFSGHQFPNYSSELNVNALLLGDSALYLCASTDRRSYEQYFGPGTRLTVT.

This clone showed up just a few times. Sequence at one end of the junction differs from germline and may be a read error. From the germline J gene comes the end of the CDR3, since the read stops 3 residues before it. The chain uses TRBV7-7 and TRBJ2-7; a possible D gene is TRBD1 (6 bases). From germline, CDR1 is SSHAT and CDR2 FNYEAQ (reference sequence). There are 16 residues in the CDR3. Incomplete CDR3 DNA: TGTGCTAGCAGCCCCTGGTCAGGGGCAGGGTTTTACGAG. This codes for CASSPWSGAGFYE. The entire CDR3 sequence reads CASSPWSGAGFYEQYF.

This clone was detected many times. This CDR3 is CASSLTGVDGYTF. Partial CDR3 DNA: TGCGCCAGCAGCCTGACAGGGGTAGATGGC. The chain recombines TRBV5-1 with TRBJ1-2; 8 bases line up with TRBD1. The read ends 3 residues before the CDR3 terminus; that terminus is restored from the germline J gene. This CDR3 spans 13 amino acids. V was pared by 4 bases and J by 6 bases, with 5 bases of the junction left unmatched. Germline CDR1 is SGHRS and CDR2 is YFSETQ.

The covered CDR3 bases are TGTGCCAGCAGCTTAAGCGGGGGGAACACCGGGGAG. Encoded protein: CASSLSGGNTGE. The whole CDR3 sequence reads CASSLSGGNTGELFF. The chain combines TRBV7-3 with TRBJ2-2; 7 positions match TRBD2. Sequencing ends 3 residues short of the CDR3 end; the germline J gene provides the rest. The length of the CDR3 is 15 residues. Looked up from germline, CDR1 is SGHTA and CDR2 is FQGTGA. V was clipped by 1 base and J by 1 base; unmatched bases: 0.

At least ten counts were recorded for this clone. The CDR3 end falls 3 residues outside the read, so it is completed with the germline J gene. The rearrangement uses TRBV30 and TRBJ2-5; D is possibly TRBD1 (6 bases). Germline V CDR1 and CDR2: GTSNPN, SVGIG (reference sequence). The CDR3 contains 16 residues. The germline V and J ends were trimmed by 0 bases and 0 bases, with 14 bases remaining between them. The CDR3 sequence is CAWSVRDIKYQETQYF. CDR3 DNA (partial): TGTGCCTGGAGTGTCCGGGACATTAAGTACCAAGAGACC.

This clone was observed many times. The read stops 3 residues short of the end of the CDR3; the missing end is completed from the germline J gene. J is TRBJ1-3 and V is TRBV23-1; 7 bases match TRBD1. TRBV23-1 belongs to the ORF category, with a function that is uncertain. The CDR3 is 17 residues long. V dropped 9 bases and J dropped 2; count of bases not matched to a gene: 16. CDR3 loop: CARVGGGAVPTGNTIYF. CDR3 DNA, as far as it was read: TGCGCCAGGGTCGGAGGGGGCGCGGTCCCCACTGGAAACACC.

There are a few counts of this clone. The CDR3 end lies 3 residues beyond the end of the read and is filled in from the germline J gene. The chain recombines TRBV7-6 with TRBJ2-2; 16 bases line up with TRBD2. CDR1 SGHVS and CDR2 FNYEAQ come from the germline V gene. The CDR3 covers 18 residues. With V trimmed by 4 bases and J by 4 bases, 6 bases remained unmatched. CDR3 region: CASSSGLAGGPGTGELFF. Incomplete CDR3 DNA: TGTGCCAGCAGCTCGGGACTAGCGGGGGGGCCGGGCACCGGGGAG.

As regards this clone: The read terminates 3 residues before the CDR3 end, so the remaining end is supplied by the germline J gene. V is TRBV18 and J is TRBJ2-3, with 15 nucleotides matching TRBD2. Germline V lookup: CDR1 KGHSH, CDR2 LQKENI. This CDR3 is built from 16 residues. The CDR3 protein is CASSPGLAGGPPPQYF. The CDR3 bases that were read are TGTGCCAGCTCACCCGGACTAGCGGGGGGGCCCCCTCCG.

CDR3 DNA (partial): TGTGCCAGCTCACCGGGAGGGGCCAGGGGAGATGGC. Encoded protein: CASSPGGARGDG. The whole CDR3 is CASSPGGARGDGYTF. The chain combines TRBV18 with TRBJ1-2, with D perhaps TRBD1 (6 bases). The CDR3 end falls 3 residues outside the read, so it is completed with the germline J gene. This CDR3 is 15 amino acids long. V lost 3 bases and J 6 bases, leaving 17 bases between the germline ends. Germline V gene lookup returns CDR1 KGHSH and CDR2 LQKENI.

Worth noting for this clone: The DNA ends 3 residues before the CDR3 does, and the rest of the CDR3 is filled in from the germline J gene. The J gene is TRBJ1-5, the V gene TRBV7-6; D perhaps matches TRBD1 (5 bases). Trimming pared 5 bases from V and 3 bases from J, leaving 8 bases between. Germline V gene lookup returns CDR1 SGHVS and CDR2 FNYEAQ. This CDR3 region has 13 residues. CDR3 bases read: TGTGCCAGCAGCGGGGGGTACAATCAGCCC. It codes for CASSGGYNQP. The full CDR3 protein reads CASSGGYNQPQHF.

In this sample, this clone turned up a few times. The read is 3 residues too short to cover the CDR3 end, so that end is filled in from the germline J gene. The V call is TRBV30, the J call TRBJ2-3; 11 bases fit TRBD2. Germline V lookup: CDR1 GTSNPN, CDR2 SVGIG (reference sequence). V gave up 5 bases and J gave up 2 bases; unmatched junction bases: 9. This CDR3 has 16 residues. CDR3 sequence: CAWGPGTSGITDTQYF. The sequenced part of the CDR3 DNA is TGTGCCTGGGGACCCGGGACTAGCGGAATCACAGATACG.

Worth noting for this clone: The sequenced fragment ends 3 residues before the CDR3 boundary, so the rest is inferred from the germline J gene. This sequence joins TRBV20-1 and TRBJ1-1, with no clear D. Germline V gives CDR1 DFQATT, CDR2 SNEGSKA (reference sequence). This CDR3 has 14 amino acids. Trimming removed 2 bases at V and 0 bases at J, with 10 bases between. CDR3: CSARSPSLNTEAFF. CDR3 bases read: TGCAGTGCTAGATCGCCCAGTCTGAACACTGAA.

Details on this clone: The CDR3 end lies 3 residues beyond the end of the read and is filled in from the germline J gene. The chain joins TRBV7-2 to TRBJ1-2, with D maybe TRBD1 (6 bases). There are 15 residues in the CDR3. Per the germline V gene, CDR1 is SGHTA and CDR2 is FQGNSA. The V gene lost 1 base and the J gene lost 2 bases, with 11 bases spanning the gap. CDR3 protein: CASSLVAGANYGYTF. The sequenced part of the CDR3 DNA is TGTGCCAGCAGCTTAGTTGCAGGGGCAAACTATGGC.

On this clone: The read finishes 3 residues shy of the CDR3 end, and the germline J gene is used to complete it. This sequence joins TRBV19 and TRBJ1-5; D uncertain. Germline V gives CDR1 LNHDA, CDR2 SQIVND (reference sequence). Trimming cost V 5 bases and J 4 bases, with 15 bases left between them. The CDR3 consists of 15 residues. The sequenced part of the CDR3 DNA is TGTGCCAGTAGTTTCCCCGGCGGGAGAAATCAGCCC. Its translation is CASSFPGGRNQP. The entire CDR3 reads CASSFPGGRNQPQHF. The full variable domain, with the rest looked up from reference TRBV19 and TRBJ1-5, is DGGITQSPKYLFRKEGQNVTLSCEQNLNHDAMYWYRQDPGQGLRLIYYSQIVNDFQKGDIAEGYSVSREKKESFPLTVTSAQKNPTAFYLCASSFPGGRNQPQHFGDGTRLSIL.

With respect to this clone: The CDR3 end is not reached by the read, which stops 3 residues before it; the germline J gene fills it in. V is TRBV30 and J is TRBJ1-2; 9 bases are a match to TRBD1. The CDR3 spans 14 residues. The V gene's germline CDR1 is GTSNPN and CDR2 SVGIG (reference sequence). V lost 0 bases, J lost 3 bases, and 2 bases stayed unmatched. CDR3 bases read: TGTGCCTGGAGTGTACAGGGGGCTTACTATGGC. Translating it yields CAWSVQGAYYG. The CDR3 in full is CAWSVQGAYYGYTF.

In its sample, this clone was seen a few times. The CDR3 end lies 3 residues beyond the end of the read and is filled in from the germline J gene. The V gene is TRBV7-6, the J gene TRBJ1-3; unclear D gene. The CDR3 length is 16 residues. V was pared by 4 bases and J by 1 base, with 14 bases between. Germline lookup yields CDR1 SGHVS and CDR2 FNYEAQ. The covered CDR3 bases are TGTGCCAGCAGCTCTAAAACCGCCCAATCTGGAAACACC. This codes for CASSSKTAQSGNT. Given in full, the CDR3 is CASSSKTAQSGNTIYF.

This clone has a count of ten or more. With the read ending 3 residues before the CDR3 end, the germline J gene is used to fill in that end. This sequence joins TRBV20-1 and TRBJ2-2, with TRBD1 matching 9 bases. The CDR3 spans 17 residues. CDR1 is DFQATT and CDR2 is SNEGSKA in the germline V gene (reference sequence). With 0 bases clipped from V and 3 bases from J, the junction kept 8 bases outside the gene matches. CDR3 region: CSARDPKGQGYTGELFF. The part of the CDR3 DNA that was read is TGCAGTGCTAGAGATCCCAAAGGACAGGGGTACACCGGGGAG.

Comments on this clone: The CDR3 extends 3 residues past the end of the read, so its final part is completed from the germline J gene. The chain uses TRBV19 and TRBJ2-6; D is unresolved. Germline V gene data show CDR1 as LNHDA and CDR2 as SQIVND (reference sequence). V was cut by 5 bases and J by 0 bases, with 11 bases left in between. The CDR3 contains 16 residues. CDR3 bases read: TGTGCCAGTAGTCCGTCTCGCGGCTCTGGGGCCAACGTC. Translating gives CASSPSRGSGANV. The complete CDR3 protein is CASSPSRGSGANVLTF. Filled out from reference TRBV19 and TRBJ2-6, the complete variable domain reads DGGITQSPKYLFRKEGQNVTLSCEQNLNHDAMYWYRQDPGQGLRLIYYSQIVNDFQKGDIAEGYSVSREKKESFPLTVTSAQKNPTAFYLCASSPSRGSGANVLTFGAGSRLTVL.